In its sample, the clone carrying this T cell receptor (beta chain) was seen many times. This specimen belongs to a study of patients and donors after allogeneic stem cell transplantation. TCRdb itself ran the RT-PCR reads through MiXCR, one entry per CDR3 protein. The sample contains about a million distinct CDR3 sequences, more than 15% of which appear only once. Trimming removed 5 bases from V and 0 bases from J, with 25 bases in between. The CDR3 consists of 20 residues. V gene TRBV12-3 or TRBV12-4 combines with J gene TRBJ2-2; D might be TRBD1 or TRBD2, each matching 8 bases. This receptor was identified in a human donor who was either an allogeneic HSCT recipient or a stem cell or donor lymphocyte infusion donor (not recorded which). It is not recorded whose cells these are; they may come from a transplant donor. Sample: blood, either unsorted or a sorted T cell fraction (not recorded which). The CDR3 spells CASSLPGGGGSYANTGELFF. The CDR3 DNA follows: TGTGCCAGCAGTCTGCCAGGGGGCGGGGGGTCCTACGCGAACACCGGGGAGCTGTTTTTT.